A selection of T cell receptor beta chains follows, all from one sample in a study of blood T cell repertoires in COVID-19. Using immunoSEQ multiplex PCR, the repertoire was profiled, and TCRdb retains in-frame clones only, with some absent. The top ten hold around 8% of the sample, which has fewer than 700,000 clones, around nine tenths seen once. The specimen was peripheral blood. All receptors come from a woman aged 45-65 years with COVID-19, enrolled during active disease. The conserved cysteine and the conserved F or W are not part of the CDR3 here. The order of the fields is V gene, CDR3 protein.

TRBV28 ATRQVFEAF
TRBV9 ASSAHSDREFNIQY
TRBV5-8 ASSLRETQY
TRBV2 ASNQRRGEETQY
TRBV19 ASSIDWDRGLYGYT
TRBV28 ASRKNSPLH
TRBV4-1 ASSQEREPWAEQY
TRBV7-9 ASSQQGSTEAF
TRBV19 ASSPGHFYEQY
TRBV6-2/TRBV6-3 ASSWGDGPYNEQF
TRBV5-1 ASSLSGGRSEKLF